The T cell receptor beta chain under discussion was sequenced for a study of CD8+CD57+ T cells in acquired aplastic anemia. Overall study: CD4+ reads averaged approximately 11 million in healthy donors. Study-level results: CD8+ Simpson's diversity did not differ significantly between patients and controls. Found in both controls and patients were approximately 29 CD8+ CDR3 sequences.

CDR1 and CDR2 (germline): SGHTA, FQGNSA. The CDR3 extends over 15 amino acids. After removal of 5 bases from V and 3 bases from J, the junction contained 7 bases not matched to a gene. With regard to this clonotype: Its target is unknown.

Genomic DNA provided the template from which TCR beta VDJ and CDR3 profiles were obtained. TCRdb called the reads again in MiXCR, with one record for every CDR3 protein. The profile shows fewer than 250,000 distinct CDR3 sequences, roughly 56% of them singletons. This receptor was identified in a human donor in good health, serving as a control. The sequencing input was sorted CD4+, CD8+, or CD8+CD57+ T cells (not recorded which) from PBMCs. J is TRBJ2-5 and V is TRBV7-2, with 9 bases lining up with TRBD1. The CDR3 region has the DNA TGTGCCAGCAGCACCTGGGACAGGGCAGAAGAGACCCAGTACTTC. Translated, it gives CASSTWDRAEETQYF.